The clone carrying this T cell receptor beta chain was seen a handful of times. No DNA is shown, since the ends of the CDR3 on it are uncertain; the CDR3 is the one TCRdb lists. The CDR3 spans 16 amino acids, including both terminal residues. Germline CDR1 reads KGHSH; CDR2 reads LQKENI. TCRdb reprocessed the 5' RACE reads via MiXCR and lists one record per CDR3 protein. The data hold 500,000 to 650,000 distinct CDR3 sequences, with roughly 14% observed a single time. This entry is derived from a study of T cells after yellow fever vaccination. This receptor was obtained from a man aged 25 to 45 who received the YFV17D yellow fever vaccine. Material: PBMCs, obtained on the day of the yellow fever booster vaccination. V and J are TRBV18 and TRBJ2-7; the table's D call TRBD1 went unverified against the DNA. The CDR3 sequence is CASSPRRAGPHYEQYF.